This TCR beta chain is drawn from a study of cytomegalovirus exposure and HLA in healthy donors. Whole-study results and caveats: It was confirmed in vitro that three of the CMV-associated chains were specific for CMV antigens. Altogether, 160 or so TCR beta chains were recorded as cytomegalovirus-associated.

The study drew the donors from its approximately 130-subject validation cohort, separate from the 666-subject first cohort. Comments on this clone: Its target is unknown.

The CDR3 runs to 17 residues. Germline CDR1 is LGHNT and CDR2 is FRNRAP. Losses at the gene ends were 7 bases for V and 0 bases for J; bases not matched to a gene: 7. Repertoires were generated with immunoSEQ multiplex PCR, while TCRdb's copy carries only in-frame clones and drops some. Of 150,000 to 200,000 clones in the sample, approximately 86% were seen once. This TCR was sampled from a woman younger than 30 in good health and CMV-seronegative. V usage is TRBV12-5 and J usage is TRBJ2-5; 14 positions agree with TRBD2. Sequenced: PBMCs. DNA of the CDR3: TGTGCTAGTGCCCCGGGACTAGCGGGAGCGTACCAAGAGACCCAGTACTTC. Residues: CASAPGLAGAYQETQYF. The full variable domain, its missing parts supplied by reference TRBV12-5 and TRBJ2-5, is DARVTQTPRHKVTEMGQEVTMRCQPILGHNTVFWYRQTMMQGLELLAYFRNRAPLDDSGMPKDRFSAEMPDATLATLKIQPSEPRDSAVYFCASAPGLAGAYQETQYFGPGTRLLVL.